Listed below are T cell receptor beta chains from one sample, sequenced in a study of technical replicates of blood from a few donors. Generated by immunoSEQ multiplex PCR, the TCRdb table keeps only in-frame clones and is missing some. The repertoire holds approximately 69,000 clones, with around 97% as singletons. Sequencing was carried out using T cells isolated from PBMCs. The receptor set was obtained from a human donor in good health. The CDR3 runs from the conserved cysteine through the conserved F or W.

J gene: TRBJ1-1; V gene: TRBV19; CDR3 protein: CASSHPVGQGASEAFF
J gene: TRBJ2-7; V gene: TRBV5-5; CDR3 protein: CASSRPEYSGSSYEQYF
J gene: TRBJ2-5; V gene: TRBV5-8; CDR3 protein: CASSLYRQKQETQYF
J gene: TRBJ2-7; V gene: TRBV4-2; CDR3 protein: CASSQGGSNYEQYF
J gene: TRBJ1-2; V gene: TRBV19; CDR3 protein: CASSVGAHGYTF
J gene: TRBJ1-2; V gene: TRBV7-9; CDR3 protein: CASSEGVNYGYTF
J gene: TRBJ2-5; V gene: TRBV7-9; CDR3 protein: CASSFRGETQYF
J gene: TRBJ2-3; V gene: TRBV2; CDR3 protein: CASCTVTDTQYF
J gene: TRBJ2-7; V gene: TRBV4-1; CDR3 protein: CASSDPLAGTYEQYF
J gene: TRBJ1-1; V gene: TRBV9; CDR3 protein: CASSVESALNTEAFF
J gene: TRBJ2-7; V gene: TRBV5-4; CDR3 protein: CASSSSGGAYEQYF
J gene: TRBJ2-1; V gene: TRBV5-4; CDR3 protein: CASSLVSSLRNEQFF
J gene: TRBJ1-2; V gene: TRBV29-1; CDR3 protein: CSVLPGTASNYGYTF
J gene: TRBJ2-7; V gene: TRBV4-1; CDR3 protein: CASSQDETTAYEQYF
J gene: TRBJ1-1; V gene: TRBV5-1; CDR3 protein: CASSLRGLNTEAFF
J gene: TRBJ1-1; V gene: TRBV6-1; CDR3 protein: CASSEGGLNTEAFF
J gene: TRBJ2-3; V gene: TRBV4-1; CDR3 protein: CASYYRLRTGKIDTQYF
J gene: TRBJ1-1; V gene: TRBV9; CDR3 protein: CASSVGQENTEAFF
J gene: TRBJ2-1; V gene: TRBV7-9; CDR3 protein: CASSLADRVRNEQFF
J gene: TRBJ1-3; V gene: TRBV30; CDR3 protein: CAWSVDGISGNTIYF
J gene: TRBJ2-2; V gene: TRBV5-6; CDR3 protein: CASSLTGSNTGELFF
J gene: TRBJ2-6; V gene: TRBV28; CDR3 protein: CASSGANTGANVLTF
J gene: TRBJ1-2; V gene: TRBV5-1; CDR3 protein: CASSFWGQANYGYTF
J gene: TRBJ2-5; V gene: TRBV10-1; CDR3 protein: CASSTGGLETQYF
J gene: TRBJ2-1; V gene: TRBV11-3; CDR3 protein: CASSSGLHNEQFF
J gene: TRBJ2-5; V gene: TRBV5-1; CDR3 protein: CASSSRQVQETQYF
J gene: TRBJ2-7; V gene: TRBV5-1; CDR3 protein: CASSVGTSYEQYF
J gene: TRBJ2-2; V gene: TRBV7-6; CDR3 protein: CASNSGTGVGTGELFF
J gene: TRBJ2-7; V gene: TRBV4-1; CDR3 protein: CASSQDQGGRATFQYF
J gene: TRBJ1-4; V gene: TRBV23-1; CDR3 protein: CASSQPRGQDWGKLFF
J gene: TRBJ2-4; V gene: TRBV9; CDR3 protein: CASSVGGMAKNIQYF
J gene: TRBJ2-2; V gene: TRBV19; CDR3 protein: CASSLTGDGYTGELFF
J gene: TRBJ2-1; V gene: TRBV28; CDR3 protein: CASSSFYTSGGGEQFF
J gene: TRBJ2-2; V gene: TRBV11-2; CDR3 protein: CASSSIPGTSGPGELFF
J gene: TRBJ1-1; V gene: TRBV5-4; CDR3 protein: CASSSRGTMNTEAFF
J gene: TRBJ2-7; V gene: TRBV19; CDR3 protein: CASSIGADYSYEQYF
J gene: TRBJ2-5; V gene: TRBV5-1; CDR3 protein: CASSLGQGGQETQYF
J gene: TRBJ2-2; V gene: TRBV5-4; CDR3 protein: CASSSRLAGYTGELFF
J gene: TRBJ2-7; V gene: TRBV5-1; CDR3 protein: CASSLEGRENEQYF
J gene: TRBJ2-3; V gene: TRBV18; CDR3 protein: CASSPRSGRDTQYF
J gene: TRBJ2-7; V gene: TRBV10-1; CDR3 protein: CASSESGTSGSTYF
J gene: TRBJ2-4; V gene: TRBV12-5; CDR3 protein: CASGSMPENIQYF
J gene: TRBJ2-3; V gene: TRBV19; CDR3 protein: CASSSTSGRKNTQYF
J gene: TRBJ1-1; V gene: TRBV5-4; CDR3 protein: CASSGRDSMNTEAFF
J gene: TRBJ2-4; V gene: TRBV7-8; CDR3 protein: CASSSLIAKNIQYF
J gene: TRBJ2-1; V gene: TRBV5-1; CDR3 protein: CASSMGLAETYNEQFF
J gene: TRBJ1-5; V gene: TRBV7-9; CDR3 protein: CASSPGSNQPQHF
J gene: TRBJ2-2; V gene: TRBV2; CDR3 protein: CASRETGGNTGELFF
J gene: TRBJ1-1; V gene: TRBV7-6; CDR3 protein: CASSATDSMNTEAFF
J gene: TRBJ2-3; V gene: TRBV2; CDR3 protein: CASSDEADTQYF
J gene: TRBJ2-7; V gene: TRBV4-2; CDR3 protein: CASSQDRGTSGRHYEQYF